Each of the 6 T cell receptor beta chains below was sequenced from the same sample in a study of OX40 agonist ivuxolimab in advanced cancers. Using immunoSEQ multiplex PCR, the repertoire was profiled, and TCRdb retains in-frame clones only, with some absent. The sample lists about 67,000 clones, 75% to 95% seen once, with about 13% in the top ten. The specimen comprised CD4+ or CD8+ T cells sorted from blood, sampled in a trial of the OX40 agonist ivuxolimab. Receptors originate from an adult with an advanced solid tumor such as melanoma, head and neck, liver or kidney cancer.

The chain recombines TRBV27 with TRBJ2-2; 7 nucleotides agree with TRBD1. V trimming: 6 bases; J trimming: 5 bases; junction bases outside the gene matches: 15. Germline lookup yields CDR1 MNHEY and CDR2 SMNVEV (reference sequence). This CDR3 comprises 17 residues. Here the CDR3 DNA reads TGTGCCAGCAGCAAAAATGGGGGACAGAGGGGGACCGGGGAGCTGTTTTTT. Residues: CASSKNGGQRGTGELFF.

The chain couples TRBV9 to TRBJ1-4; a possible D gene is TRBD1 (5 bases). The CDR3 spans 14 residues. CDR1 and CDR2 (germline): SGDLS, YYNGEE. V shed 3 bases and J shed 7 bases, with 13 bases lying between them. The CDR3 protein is CASSGGDGIEKLFF. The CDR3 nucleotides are TGTGCCAGCAGCGGAGGGGACGGTATTGAAAAACTGTTTTTT.

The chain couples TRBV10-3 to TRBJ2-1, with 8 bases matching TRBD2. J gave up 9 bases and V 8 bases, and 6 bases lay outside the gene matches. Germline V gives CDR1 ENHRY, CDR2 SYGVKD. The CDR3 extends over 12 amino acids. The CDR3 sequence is CAIGTSLFEQFF. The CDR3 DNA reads TGTGCCATCGGGACTAGTCTTTTTGAGCAGTTCTTC.

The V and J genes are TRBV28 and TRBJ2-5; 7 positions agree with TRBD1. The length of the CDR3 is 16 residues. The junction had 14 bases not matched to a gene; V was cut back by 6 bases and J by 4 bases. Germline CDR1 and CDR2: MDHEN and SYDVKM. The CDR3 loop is CASSAAPDREGETQYF. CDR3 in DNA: TGTGCCAGCAGCGCTGCCCCTGACAGGGAAGGAGAGACCCAGTACTTC.

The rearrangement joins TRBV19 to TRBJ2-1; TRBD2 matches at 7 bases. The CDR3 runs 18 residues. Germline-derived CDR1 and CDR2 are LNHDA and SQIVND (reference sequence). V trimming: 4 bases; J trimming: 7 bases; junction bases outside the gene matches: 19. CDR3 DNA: TGTGCCAGTAGTACGACCTTACTAGGGAGGGCCCGGGCTAATGAGCAGTTCTTC. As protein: CASSTTLLGRARANEQFF.

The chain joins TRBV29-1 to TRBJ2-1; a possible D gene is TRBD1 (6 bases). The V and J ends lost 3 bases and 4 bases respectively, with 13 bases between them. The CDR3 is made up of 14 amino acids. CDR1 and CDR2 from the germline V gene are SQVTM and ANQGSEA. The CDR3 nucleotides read TGCAGCGTTGAGGGCCTGGACAGTTACAATGAGCAGTTCTTC. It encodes CSVEGLDSYNEQFF.